Shown below are 27 T cell receptor beta chains from a single sample sequenced in a study of response to subunit inactivated influenza vaccine. TCRdb redid the calling of the RT-PCR reads with MiXCR, one entry per CDR3 protein. In the table there are 450,000 to 500,000 distinct CDR3 sequences, 9.5% to 12% of which are singletons. This sample comprised PBMCs from blood, obtained 40 to 50 days after vaccination. The receptors originated from a man aged 50-60 years who received an inactivated influenza vaccine.

The rearrangement joins TRBV20-1 to TRBJ2-7; D is uncertain. Trimming shortened V by 6 bases and J by 6 bases, and 21 bases separated the two germline ends. There are 14 residues in the CDR3. The germline CDR1 and CDR2 sequences are DFQATT and SNEGSKA (reference sequence). The CDR3 sequence: CSAPKGNGPLEQYF. The CDR3 DNA follows: TGCAGTGCCCCCAAGGGAAACGGGCCTCTCGAGCAGTACTTC.

The table lists this clonotype with a few counts. The chain is built from TRBV12-3 or TRBV12-4 and TRBJ2-5; 7 nucleotides match TRBD2. The V and J ends lost 5 bases and 8 bases, in that order; junction bases with no gene match: 8. The CDR3 length is 13 residues. The CDR3 DNA is TGTGCCAGCAGTCCGAGCGGGGTAACTACCCAGTACTTC. This gives the protein CASSPSGVTTQYF.

This rearrangement joins TRBV20-1 to TRBJ2-3, with D possibly TRBD2 on 7 matching bases. The CDR3 is made up of 15 amino acids. Trimming left V 4 bases short and J 4 bases short, with 18 bases between. Germline V gene lookup returns CDR1 DFQATT and CDR2 SNEGSKA (reference sequence). The CDR3 DNA sequence: TGCAGTGCTAAACCACCCGCGGGGGCCCCAGATACGCAGTATTTT. As protein: CSAKPPAGAPDTQYF.

This clonotype has at least ten counts. The chain links TRBV7-3 to TRBJ2-1, with D perhaps matching TRBD1 or TRBD2 (5 bases each). From germline, CDR1 is SGHTA and CDR2 FQGTGA. CDR3 length: 13 amino acids. Deletions cut 5 bases from V and 5 bases from J, with 10 bases between. The CDR3 nucleotides read TGTGCCAGCAGCAAGGGACCGAACAATGAGCAGTTCTTC. Protein sequence: CASSKGPNNEQFF.

Only a few counts were recorded for this clonotype. The chain couples TRBV5-1 to TRBJ2-2; 9 bases are shared with TRBD1. The CDR3 extends over 18 amino acids. The V segment lost 5 bases and the J segment 4 bases; nucleotides outside the gene matches: 15. Germline-derived CDR1 and CDR2 are SGHRS and YFSETQ. CDR3 loop: CASRPGQGLAKSTGELFF. The CDR3 DNA follows: TGCGCCAGCAGACCGGGACAGGGCCTCGCGAAGAGCACCGGGGAGCTGTTTTTT.

V usage is TRBV27 and J usage is TRBJ2-7, with TRBD1 matching over 9 bases. V was pared by 6 bases and J by 6 bases, with 6 bases of the junction left unmatched. The CDR3 runs to 13 residues. CDR1 MNHEY and CDR2 SMNVEV come from the germline V gene (reference sequence). The CDR3 DNA reads TGTGCCAGCAGACGGACAGGGGCGACCGAGCAGTACTTC. Amino acids: CASRRTGATEQYF.

The chain links TRBV7-2 to TRBJ1-2; 9 bases line up with TRBD1. In germline, CDR1 is SGHTA, CDR2 FQGNSA. After removal of 5 bases from V and 2 bases from J, the junction contained 6 bases not matched to a gene. CDR3 length equals 15 residues. In nucleotides, the CDR3 is TGTGCCAGCAGCGCGATGGGGACAGGGAACTATGGCTACACCTTC. Protein product: CASSAMGTGNYGYTF.

In its sample, this clonotype was seen many times. The chain has TRBV6-2 or TRBV6-3 and TRBJ2-1, with 13 bases lining up with TRBD2. Germline V gene lookup returns CDR1 MNHEY and CDR2 SVGEGT. J gave up 4 bases and V 6 bases, and 6 bases lay outside the gene matches. The CDR3 extends over 16 amino acids. The CDR3 loop reads CASSRLAGGLYNEQFF. The CDR3 coding sequence is TGTGCCAGCAGCCGACTAGCGGGGGGACTATACAATGAGCAGTTCTTC.

The gene calls are TRBV6-5 and TRBJ1-2; the D is unclear. Germline lookup yields CDR1 MNHEY and CDR2 SVGAGI. The V gene lost 2 bases and the J gene lost 5 bases, with 9 bases spanning the gap. This CDR3 region has 13 residues. The CDR3, as DNA: TGTGCCAGCAGTTACGTCCCAGGATATGGCTACACCTTC. It specifies CASSYVPGYGYTF.

The rearrangement uses TRBV5-1 and TRBJ1-5, with a possible D match to TRBD1 (6 bases). Germline V lookup: CDR1 SGHRS, CDR2 YFSETQ. V lost 1 base, J lost 3 bases, and 20 bases lay in between. The CDR3 spans 18 residues. The CDR3 region has the DNA TGCGCCAGCAGCTTGAGTTTGGGACATGGCCCTAACAATCAGCCCCAGCATTTT. Encoded protein: CASSLSLGHGPNNQPQHF.

A few counts support this clonotype. This chain joins TRBV27 and TRBJ2-7, with D possibly called TRBD1 or TRBD2 (6 bases each). The germline gives CDR1 MNHEY, CDR2 SMNVEV (reference sequence). V dropped 6 bases and J dropped 3 bases, with 15 bases sitting between them. The CDR3 is 14 amino acids. CDR3 amino acids: CASRRGDSNYEQYF. The CDR3 DNA sequence: TGTGCCAGCAGGAGGGGGGATTCAAACTACGAGCAGTACTTC.

The gene calls are TRBV28 and TRBJ2-5; D is possibly TRBD1 or TRBD2 (5 bases each). CDR3 length: 14 amino acids. V shed 3 bases and J shed 4 bases, with 12 bases lying between them. The germline gives CDR1 MDHEN, CDR2 SYDVKM. For the CDR3, the DNA is TGTGCCAGCAGTTTCACAGCTGGGGGAGAGACCCAGTACTTC. It specifies CASSFTAGGETQYF.

In its sample, this clonotype was seen many times. The CDR3 DNA is TGCAGCGTTGAAGATCTGGGACAGGGCAGCGAGCAGTACTTC. This encodes CSVEDLGQGSEQYF. This chain uses TRBV29-1 with TRBJ2-7; 9 bases are shared with TRBD1. CDR1 SQVTM and CDR2 ANQGSEA come from the germline V gene. Trimming removed 0 bases from V and 6 bases from J; junction bases left unmatched: 6. The CDR3 runs 14 residues.

This clonotype came up a few times. The V and J genes are TRBV28 and TRBJ1-4; D perhaps matches TRBD1 (5 bases). The CDR3 is 16 residues long. The germline V gene has CDR1 MDHEN and CDR2 SYDVKM. V was cut by 5 bases and J by 3 bases, with 16 bases left in between. As DNA, the CDR3 is TGTGCCAGCAGTCGGGACGGAGGGATCCCTAATGAAAAACTGTTTTTT. Translating it yields CASSRDGGIPNEKLFF.

This clonotype was counted at least ten times. The chain joins TRBV24-1 to TRBJ2-1, with D perhaps TRBD2 (5 bases). This CDR3 region has 16 residues. Germline CDR1 is KGHDR and CDR2 is SFDVKD. V gave up 7 bases and J gave up 3 bases, with 18 bases separating them. The CDR3 reads CATSDALLRDYNEQFF. DNA of the CDR3: TGTGCCACCAGCGACGCCCTACTCCGGGACTACAATGAGCAGTTCTTC.

The CDR3 reads CASSQGQFLKNIQYF. DNA of the CDR3: TGTGCCAGCAGCCAAGGACAGTTCCTAAAAAACATTCAGTACTTC. This sequence joins TRBV2 and TRBJ2-4, with D possibly TRBD1 on 6 matching bases. V lost 6 bases to trimming and J lost 4 bases, with 16 bases between them. From germline, CDR1 is SNHLY and CDR2 FYNNEI. There are 15 residues in the CDR3.

This clonotype has just a few counts. The V call is TRBV12-3 or TRBV12-4, the J call TRBJ2-1; 8 bases line up with TRBD1. The V gene end was trimmed by 1 base and the J gene end by 4 bases; junction bases not matched to a gene: 6. The CDR3 has 16 residues. CDR3 DNA: TGTGCCAGCAGTTTAGATAGCTGGACAGGGTACAATGAGCAGTTCTTC. Amino acids: CASSLDSWTGYNEQFF.

The rearrangement joins TRBV6-2 or TRBV6-3 to TRBJ2-2, with 8 nucleotides matching TRBD2. The CDR3 is 14 amino acids. The ends lost 8 bases at V and 3 bases at J; junction bases unmatched: 5. CDR1 and CDR2 from the germline V gene are MNHEY and SVGEGT. The CDR3 region is CASQGAGDTGELFF. CDR3 DNA: TGTGCCAGCCAAGGAGCGGGGGACACCGGGGAGCTGTTTTTT.

The chain couples TRBV20-1 to TRBJ2-7; no reliable D call. CDR1 is DFQATT and CDR2 is SNEGSKA in the germline V gene (reference sequence). The CDR3 extends over 12 amino acids. V was shortened by 3 bases and J by 3 bases, with 9 bases between the two germline ends. The CDR3 loop is CSARGRFYEQYF. CDR3 bases: TGCAGTGCTAGGGGCAGGTTCTACGAGCAGTACTTC.

This clonotype was observed a handful of times. The V and J genes are TRBV12-3 or TRBV12-4 and TRBJ2-7, with D perhaps given as TRBD1 or TRBD2 (6 bases each). Trimming took 1 base from V and 6 from J, leaving 10 bases between them. This CDR3 contains 13 residues. The CDR3 DNA is TGTGCCAGCAGTTTAGGGGGGGCCCTCGAGCAGTACTTC. Residues: CASSLGGALEQYF.

This chain connects TRBV20-1 to TRBJ1-5; D is perhaps TRBD1 (6 bases). V dropped 4 bases and J dropped 5 bases, with 12 bases sitting between them. The CDR3 runs 13 residues. In germline, CDR1 is DFQATT, CDR2 SNEGSKA (reference sequence). The CDR3 DNA reads as TGCAGTGCTACCGAACAGGGAGATCAGCCCCAGCATTTT. Protein product: CSATEQGDQPQHF.

This clonotype was observed a handful of times. The V and J genes are TRBV28 and TRBJ2-1, with a possible D match to TRBD1 (5 bases). V dropped 3 bases and J dropped 10 bases, with 13 bases sitting between them. Germline V gene lookup returns CDR1 MDHEN and CDR2 SYDVKM. CDR3 length equals 13 residues. The CDR3 bases are TGTGCCAGCAGTTTTCTGGCAGGGTGGGAGCAGTTCTTC. The encoded protein is CASSFLAGWEQFF. The variable domain in full, with the rest retrieved from reference TRBV28 and TRBJ2-1, is DVKVTQSSRYLVKRTGEKVFLECVQDMDHENMFWYRQDPGLGLRLIYFSYDVKMKEKGDIPEGYSVSREKKERFSLILESASTNQTSMYLCASSFLAGWEQFFGPGTRLTVL.

The chain combines TRBV6-1 with TRBJ2-7; D may be TRBD2 (6 bases). Germline-derived CDR1 and CDR2 are MNHNS and SASEGT. Trimming took 7 bases from V and 2 from J, leaving 15 bases between them. This CDR3 contains 14 residues. CDR3 in DNA: TGTGCCAGCATCTCACGGGCGGGGCCCTACGAGCAGTACTTC. It yields the protein CASISRAGPYEQYF.

This rearrangement joins TRBV20-1 to TRBJ1-1, with a possible D match to TRBD1 (6 bases). This CDR3 spans 15 amino acids. Trimming pared 6 bases from V and 3 bases from J, leaving 20 bases between. In germline, CDR1 is DFQATT, CDR2 SNEGSKA (reference sequence). CDR3 region: CSALKGGSLDTEAFF. CDR3 nucleotides: TGCAGTGCCCTAAAGGGGGGATCGTTGGACACTGAAGCTTTCTTT.

This clonotype was picked up a small number of times. The gene calls are TRBV20-1 and TRBJ2-1; weak D call: TRBD1 (6 bases). The CDR3 runs 13 residues. The V gene lost 6 bases and the J gene lost 2 bases, with 11 bases spanning the gap. CDR1 is DFQATT, CDR2 SNEGSKA, per germline (reference sequence). Here the CDR3 reads CSAVQGTYNEQFF. As DNA, the CDR3 is TGCAGTGCCGTACAGGGAACCTACAATGAGCAGTTCTTC.

The chain carries TRBV10-2 and TRBJ1-1; tentatively, D is TRBD1 (5 bases). CDR1 is WSHSY, CDR2 SAAADI, per germline. The CDR3 spans 15 residues. Trimming pared 4 bases from V and 0 bases from J, leaving 12 bases between. CDR3 in amino acids: CASSGTRQLNTEAFF. The CDR3 coding sequence is TGCGCCAGCAGTGGGACCCGACAGCTGAACACTGAAGCTTTCTTT.

The chain recombines TRBV6-2 or TRBV6-3 with TRBJ2-7; 7 bases are shared with TRBD2. After removal of 2 bases from V and 4 bases from J, the junction contained 11 bases not matched to a gene. The CDR3 runs 16 residues. From germline, CDR1 is MNHEY and CDR2 SVGEGT. For the CDR3, the DNA is TGTGCCAGCAGTTACCCCAGCGCGGGGGTAGGGTACGAGCAGTACTTC. This gives the protein CASSYPSAGVGYEQYF.